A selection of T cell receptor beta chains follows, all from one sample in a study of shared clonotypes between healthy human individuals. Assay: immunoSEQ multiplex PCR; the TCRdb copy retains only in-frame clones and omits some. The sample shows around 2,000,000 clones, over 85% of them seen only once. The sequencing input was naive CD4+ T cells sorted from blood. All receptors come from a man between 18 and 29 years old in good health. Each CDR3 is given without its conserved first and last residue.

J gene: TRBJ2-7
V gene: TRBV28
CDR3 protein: ASSISGGSYEQY

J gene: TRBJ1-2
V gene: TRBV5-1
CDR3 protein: ASRVDTTGGYT

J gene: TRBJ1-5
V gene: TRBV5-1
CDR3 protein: ASSFGDRNQPQH

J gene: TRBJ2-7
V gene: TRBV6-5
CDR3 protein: ASSRHRDSSYEQY

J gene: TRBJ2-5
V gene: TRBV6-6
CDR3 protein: ASRQGWETQY

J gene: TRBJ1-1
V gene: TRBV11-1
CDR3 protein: ASSLGVTEAF

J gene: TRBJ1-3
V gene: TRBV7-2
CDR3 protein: ASSFTGRGGNTIY

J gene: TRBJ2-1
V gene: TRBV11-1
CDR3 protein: ASSLSKPNNEQF

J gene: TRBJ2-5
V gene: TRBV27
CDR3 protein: ASSWRSIGETQY

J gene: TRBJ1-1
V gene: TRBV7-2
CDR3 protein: ASTQAPVSEAF